The 14 T cell receptor beta chains listed next were all sequenced from one sample in a study of chemoradiotherapy in HPV16-positive cancers. The repertoire was sequenced with immunoSEQ multiplex PCR; TCRdb's copy has only in-frame clones and lacks some. The sample records 5,900 or so clones, under 85% being singletons. The sequences come from tumor tissue, collected from a patient who underwent chemoradiotherapy. Every receptor here comes from a human donor with HPV-associated anogenital cancer.

This clone was seen a handful of times. V usage is TRBV28 and J usage is TRBJ1-2; D is unclear. V lost 7 bases to trimming and J lost 2 bases, with 17 bases between them. CDR3 length equals 15 residues. CDR1 is MDHEN, CDR2 SYDVKM, per germline. Written as DNA, the CDR3 is TGTGCCAGCATCCTACAAACGACCGAGAACTATGGCTACACCTTC. This gives the protein CASILQTTENYGYTF.

This chain uses TRBV5-5 with TRBJ1-6, with D possibly TRBD1 on 6 matching bases. Germline CDR1 is SGHKS and CDR2 is YYEKEE (reference sequence). The CDR3 totals 15 residues. Trimming shortened V by 0 bases and J by 8 bases, and 12 bases separated the two germline ends. The CDR3 region is CASSLGQVGDSPLHF. In DNA form, the CDR3 reads TGTGCCAGCAGCTTGGGACAGGTTGGTGATTCACCCCTCCACTTT.

The chain has TRBV2 and TRBJ2-7, with D unclear. The V end lost 4 bases, the J end lost 1 base, and 2 bases lay between the germline ends. Germline loops: CDR1 SNHLY, CDR2 FYNNEI. The CDR3 is 11 residues long. CDR3: CASSASYEQYF. CDR3 bases: TGTGCCAGCAGTGCATCCTACGAGCAGTACTTC.

This clone was seen a few times. The rearrangement links TRBV2 to TRBJ1-2; D may be TRBD1 (5 bases). The V gene lost 8 bases and the J gene lost 4 bases, with 17 bases spanning the gap. This CDR3 has 14 amino acids. Germline values: CDR1 SNHLY, CDR2 FYNNEI. For the CDR3, the DNA is TGTGCCAGCTCCGACCCGGGACGCAGCTATGGCTACACCTTC. Amino acids: CASSDPGRSYGYTF.

The chain joins TRBV6-1 to TRBJ1-6; D gene uncertain. The germline V gene has CDR1 MNHNS and CDR2 SASEGT. The CDR3 has 15 amino acids. V lost 8 bases and J lost 6, with 17 bases in between. The CDR3 DNA reads TGTGCCAGCCGGCAGCCAGTAAGGAGTAATTCACCCCTCCACTTT. Protein: CASRQPVRSNSPLHF.

The gene calls are TRBV2 and TRBJ1-6, with 8 bases identical to TRBD1. Per germline, CDR1 SNHLY and CDR2 FYNNEI. V shed 7 bases and J 10 bases; nucleotides not matched to a gene: 9. The CDR3 is 14 residues long. DNA of the CDR3: TGTGCCAGCAAAAAAACAGGGGGAAGCTCACCCCTCCACTTT. Its translation: CASKKTGGSSPLHF.

The gene calls are TRBV5-6 and TRBJ1-3; D may be TRBD1 (5 bases). Trimming cost V 3 bases and J 0 bases, with 10 bases left between them. Germline V CDR1 and CDR2: SGHDT, YYEEEE. There are 15 residues in the CDR3. CDR3 DNA: TGTGCCAGCAGCTCCCCGACAGCCTCTGGAAACACCATATATTTT. This gives the protein CASSSPTASGNTIYF.

This clone was seen only once. The gene calls are TRBV6-1 and TRBJ1-6, with TRBD1 identical over 7 bases. The CDR3 contains 14 residues. J lost 7 bases, V lost 10 bases, and 10 bases had no gene match. Germline CDR1 is MNHNS and CDR2 is SASEGT. Written as DNA, the CDR3 is TGTGCCACCACCCTAGGACAGGAGAATTCACCCCTCCACTTT. This gives the protein CATTLGQENSPLHF.

The chain uses TRBV7-3 and TRBJ2-6; 8 bases agree with TRBD1. CDR1 and CDR2 from the germline V gene are SGHTA and FQGTGA. The CDR3 runs to 17 residues. With 1 base clipped from V and 4 bases from J, the junction kept 6 bases outside the gene matches. CDR3 loop: CASSLIQGAIGANVLTF. The CDR3 DNA reads as TGTGCCAGCAGCTTAATTCAGGGGGCGATAGGGGCCAACGTCCTGACTTTC.

This clone is deemed medium-sized. The chain carries TRBV5-4 and TRBJ2-7; 7 bases align to TRBD1. V shed 4 bases, J shed 2 bases, and the junction held 6 bases outside the gene matches. This CDR3 is built from 14 residues. Germline V gene sequence: CDR1 SGHNT, CDR2 YYREEE (reference sequence). In DNA, the CDR3 is TGTGCCAGCAGCGGGACAGAGAAACCCTACGAGCAGTACTTC. The encoded protein is CASSGTEKPYEQYF.

The chain employs TRBV5-1 and TRBJ1-6; 8 bases align to TRBD1. The V segment lost 4 bases and the J segment 9 bases; nucleotides outside the gene matches: 6. From germline, CDR1 is SGHRS and CDR2 YFSETQ. The CDR3 contains 14 residues. CDR3 in amino acids: CASSKDREASPLHF. Here the CDR3 DNA reads TGCGCCAGCAGCAAGGACAGGGAGGCTTCACCCCTCCACTTT.

This rearrangement joins TRBV15 to TRBJ1-5, with 7 bases fitting TRBD1. Germline V gene data show CDR1 as LNHNV and CDR2 as YYDKDF (reference sequence). Unmatched junction bases numbered 15, after V lost 3 bases and J lost 4 bases. CDR3 length: 18 amino acids. CDR3 DNA: TGTGCCACCAGCAGGGCCTCGAATACAGGGGTCGGGAATCAGCCCCAGCATTTT. It is translated as CATSRASNTGVGNQPQHF.

J is TRBJ1-2 and V is TRBV29-1; 7 bases are a match to TRBD1. Germline V lookup: CDR1 SQVTM, CDR2 ANQGSEA. With 5 bases clipped from V and 3 bases from J, the junction kept 3 bases outside the gene matches. The CDR3 covers 12 residues. The CDR3 bases are TGCAGCGTTTACGACAGGGACTATGGCTACACCTTC. It is translated as CSVYDRDYGYTF. The complete variable domain, with remaining parts taken from reference TRBV29-1 and TRBJ1-2, reads SAVISQKPSRDICQRGTSLTIQCQVDSQVTMMFWYRQQPGQSLTLIATANQGSEATYESGFVIDKFPISRPNLTFSTLTVSNMSPEDSSIYLCSVYDRDYGYTFGSGTRLTVV.

The genes are TRBV7-9 and TRBJ1-2; maybe TRBD1 (5 bases). CDR1 is SEHNR and CDR2 is FQNEAQ in the germline V gene (reference sequence). V was trimmed by 5 bases and J by 2 bases, leaving 15 bases between them. This CDR3 contains 15 residues. The CDR3 DNA reads as TGTGCCAGCAGCACCCAATTGGGGACCAACTATGGCTACACCTTC. This encodes CASSTQLGTNYGYTF.